The clone carrying this TCR beta chain was counted many times. TCRdb independently ran MiXCR on the reads; one entry per CDR3 protein. The table records about 250,000 distinct CDR3 sequences, about 28% of them present only once. This sample is part of a study of kidney transplant recipient with SARS-CoV-2 infection. This material consisted of a blood sample, taken at baseline and on roughly day 110 from a kidney transplant recipient. The sequence came from a male patient between 25 and 39 years old who had COVID-19 and was a kidney transplant recipient. The T cells may come from the graft donor.

CDR3 protein: CSARVKNEKLFF. In nucleotides, the CDR3 is TGCAGTGCTAGAGTCAAGAATGAAAAACTGTTTTTT. The chain joins TRBV20-1 to TRBJ1-4; no definite D call. CDR3 length equals 12 residues. Trimming shortened V by 1 base and J by 5 bases, and 5 bases separated the two germline ends. Germline CDR1 DFQATT, CDR2 SNEGSKA (reference sequence).